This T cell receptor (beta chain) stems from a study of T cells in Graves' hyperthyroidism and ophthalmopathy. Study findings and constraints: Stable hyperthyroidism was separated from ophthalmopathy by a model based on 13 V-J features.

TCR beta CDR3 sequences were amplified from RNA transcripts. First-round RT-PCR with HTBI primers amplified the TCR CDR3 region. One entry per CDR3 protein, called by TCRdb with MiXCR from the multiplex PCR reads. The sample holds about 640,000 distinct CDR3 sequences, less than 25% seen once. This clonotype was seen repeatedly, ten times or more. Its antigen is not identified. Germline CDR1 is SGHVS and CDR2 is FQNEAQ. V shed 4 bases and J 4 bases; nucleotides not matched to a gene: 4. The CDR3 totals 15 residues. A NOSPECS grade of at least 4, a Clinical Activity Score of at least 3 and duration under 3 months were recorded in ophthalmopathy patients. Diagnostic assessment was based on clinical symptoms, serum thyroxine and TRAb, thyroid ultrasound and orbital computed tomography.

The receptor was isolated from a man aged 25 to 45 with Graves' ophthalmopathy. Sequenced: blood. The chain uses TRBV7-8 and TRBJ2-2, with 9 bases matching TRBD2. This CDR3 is CASSSRRGGTGELFF. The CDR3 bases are TGTGCCAGCAGCTCCCGGCGGGGGGGCACCGGGGAGCTGTTTTTT.